Sequencing of this T cell receptor beta chain was carried out in a study of CD4+ T cells in melanoma (dated 2022 in TCRdb). General notes on the study: Neoantigen-specific CD4+ T cells in human melanoma were investigated in the study.

CDR1 SGHTA and CDR2 FQGNSA are derived from the germline V gene. Clipping removes 3 bases from V and 4 bases from J, with 7 as the unmatched junction base count. The CDR3, cysteine through phenylalanine, is 16 amino acids long. Only the CDR3 DNA is retained, 48 bases long and in frame from the first base. Library method: the immunoSEQ multiplex PCR assay. TCRdb retrieved this table from immuneACCESS and kept in-frame rearrangements only. Not all clones are present; in checked studies, unresolved V genes account for under half, and no reason is known for the remainder. The sample data list around 110,000 clones, and around 92% of these were observed just once. The ten biggest clones cover 3.3% of the sample. Donors were patients with melanoma. A word on this clone: It lacks a known antigen. Per-base qualities were not stored, and no clone one base away is much larger.

Broad study findings and their caveats: Diverse differentiation states were reported to be shown by neoantigen-specific CD4+ T cells in melanoma. The report described a correlation between neoantigen-specific CD4+ T cells and the function of CD8+ T cells, macrophages and B cells.

The sample was peripheral blood. The origin of this receptor is a human donor with melanoma. The rearranged chain carries TRBV7-2 and TRBJ2-7, and TRBD2 matches 12 of the central bases. The nucleotide sequence is given as TGTGCCAGCAGCTTGAGCTTTGGGACTAGCGGGTACGAGCAGTACTTC. Its protein is CASSLSFGTSGYEQYF.